The 20 T cell receptor beta chains reported below all come from one sample, sequenced in a study of type 1 regulatory T cells. No antigen has been assigned to these receptors. Using its own MiXCR run on the reads, TCRdb lists one record per CDR3 protein. The repertoire includes about 60,000 distinct CDR3 sequences, 62% of them detected once, and approximately 2% sits in the top ten. Source material: cultured non-Tr1 T cells, either the whole culture or a sorted T cell fraction (not recorded which). The receptor set was obtained from a human donor in good health.

V usage is TRBV20-1 and J usage is TRBJ2-5, with D unclear. Germline V gene sequence: CDR1 DFQATT, CDR2 SNEGSKA (reference sequence). This CDR3 is 13 amino acids long. The germline V and J ends were trimmed by 6 bases and 7 bases, with 18 bases remaining between them. The CDR3 coding sequence is TGCAGTGCCGCAGGACCGCGGCCGCGGACCCAGTACTTC. This encodes CSAAGPRPRTQYF.

The chain links TRBV20-1 to TRBJ1-1; 7 bases map to TRBD1. CDR3 size: 14 residues. Germline CDR1 reads DFQATT; CDR2 reads SNEGSKA (reference sequence). The V segment lost 0 bases and the J segment 2 bases; nucleotides outside the gene matches: 3. The CDR3 sequence: CSAREGDSNTEAFF. The CDR3 bases are TGCAGTGCTAGAGAAGGGGACAGTAACACTGAAGCTTTCTTT.

This chain links TRBV5-1 with TRBJ2-1, with 10 positions matching TRBD2. CDR1 is SGHRS, CDR2 YFSETQ, per germline. CDR3 size: 16 residues. The V segment lost 4 bases and the J segment 2 bases; nucleotides outside the gene matches: 6. This chain's CDR3 is CASSPWTSGAYNEQFF. In DNA form, the CDR3 reads TGCGCCAGCAGCCCATGGACTAGCGGAGCCTACAATGAGCAGTTCTTC.

The chain couples TRBV4-2 to TRBJ1-5; 8 bases match TRBD1. Germline-derived CDR1 and CDR2 are LGHNA and YNFKEQ. V shed 0 bases and J 6 bases; nucleotides not matched to a gene: 4. The CDR3 is made up of 15 amino acids. This CDR3 is CASSQERDRSQPQHF. CDR3 bases: TGTGCCAGCAGCCAAGAACGGGACAGGTCTCAGCCCCAGCATTTT.

This clonotype was observed a single time. V and J are TRBV6-1 and TRBJ1-2; D remains unclear. Trimming left V 2 bases short and J 2 bases short, with 6 bases between. Germline loops: CDR1 MNHNS, CDR2 SASEGT. The length of the CDR3 is 13 residues. Here the CDR3 reads CASSETWNYGYTF. CDR3 nucleotides: TGTGCCAGCAGTGAAACGTGGAACTATGGCTACACCTTC.

The chain joins TRBV7-9 to TRBJ2-1; no clear D gene. Between the trimmed V and J ends, which lost 4 bases and 8 bases, there was a span of 21 bases. Germline values: CDR1 SEHNR, CDR2 FQNEAQ (reference sequence). The CDR3 has 16 residues. The CDR3 loop is CASSSRNPRNPHEQFF. The CDR3 coding sequence is TGTGCCAGCAGCTCGCGGAACCCGAGGAACCCCCATGAGCAGTTCTTC.

V and J are TRBV6-2 or TRBV6-3 and TRBJ2-6, with unresolved D. There are 16 residues in the CDR3. Per the germline V gene, CDR1 is MNHEY and CDR2 is SVGEGT. V was clipped by 2 bases and J by 2 bases, with 10 bases between them. For the CDR3, the DNA is TGTGCCAGCAGTTACCAGAGGCAGCCTGGGGCCAACGTCCTGACTTTC. Amino acid sequence: CASSYQRQPGANVLTF.

The genes are TRBV3-1 and TRBJ2-1; the D gene could be TRBD1 or TRBD2 (5 bases each). CDR1 and CDR2 from the germline V gene are LGHDT and YNNKEL (reference sequence). This CDR3 spans 16 amino acids. Trimming removed 0 bases from V and 10 bases from J, with 19 bases in between. The DNA for the CDR3 is TGTGCCAGCAGCCAAGACCCCCCCGGGGCATCCCTAGAGCAGTTCTTC. It translates to CASSQDPPGASLEQFF.

This chain joins TRBV5-1 and TRBJ2-1, with 12 bases fitting TRBD2. The CDR3 has 15 residues. The V segment lost 2 bases and the J segment 4 bases; nucleotides outside the gene matches: 1. The germline V gene has CDR1 SGHRS and CDR2 YFSETQ. CDR3 residues: CASSFGLAGYNEQFF. Here the CDR3 DNA reads TGCGCCAGCAGCTTCGGACTAGCGGGGTACAATGAGCAGTTCTTC.

V is TRBV28 and J is TRBJ2-2; no firm D call. Germline CDR1 reads MDHEN; CDR2 reads SYDVKM. V gave up 6 bases and J gave up 1 base, with 12 bases separating them. The CDR3 totals 15 residues. The CDR3 loop reads CASSPQPGNTGELFF. The CDR3 nucleotides are TGTGCCAGCAGCCCCCAACCAGGGAACACCGGGGAGCTGTTTTTT. The variable domain in full, completed from reference TRBV28 and TRBJ2-2, reads DVKVTQSSRYLVKRTGEKVFLECVQDMDHENMFWYRQDPGLGLRLIYFSYDVKMKEKGDIPEGYSVSREKKERFSLILESASTNQTSMYLCASSPQPGNTGELFFGEGSRLTVL.

This clonotype was observed a handful of times. The V gene is TRBV5-1, the J gene TRBJ2-1, with a weak D call TRBD2 (5 bases). V gave up 0 bases and J gave up 4 bases, with 14 bases separating them. The CDR3 extends over 16 amino acids. Germline CDR1 SGHRS, CDR2 YFSETQ. CDR3 sequence reads: CASSLAGGGFYNEQFF. The CDR3, as DNA: TGCGCCAGCAGCTTGGCCGGTGGAGGTTTTTACAATGAGCAGTTCTTC.

This clonotype has a handful of counts. For the CDR3, the DNA is TGTGCCAGCTCACTGGAAGCGGGGATAGGGGAGCAGTACTTC. Translating it yields CASSLEAGIGEQYF. The chain is built from TRBV18 and TRBJ2-7; 7 bases map to TRBD2. The CDR3 covers 14 residues. V was pared by 4 bases and J by 7 bases, with 10 bases of the junction left unmatched. Germline CDR1 is KGHSH and CDR2 is LQKENI.

This chain uses TRBV7-2 with TRBJ1-5; a possible D gene is TRBD1 (6 bases). There are 15 residues in the CDR3. CDR1 is SGHTA, CDR2 FQGNSA, per germline. V shed 5 bases and J shed 3 bases, with 14 bases lying between them. CDR3 sequence reads: CASSLEQGFNQPQHF. Written as DNA, the CDR3 is TGTGCCAGCAGCCTGGAACAGGGATTCAATCAGCCCCAGCATTTT.

A note on this clonotype: A single base separates this from a much larger clone, so it may be a read error. The conserved phenylalanine or tryptophan is not found at the CDR3 terminus, so this likely reflects a read error. This chain uses TRBV12-3 or TRBV12-4 with TRBJ1-1; D is perhaps TRBD1 (6 bases). V lost 5 bases, J lost 9 bases, and 13 bases lay in between. The length of the CDR3 is 12 residues. CDR3 nucleotides: TGTGCCAGCAGTCACCGGGACACCAAAGCTTTCCTT. This sequence encodes CASSHRDTKAFL.

The chain uses TRBV6-2 or TRBV6-3 and TRBJ2-1; D may be TRBD2 (6 bases). Trimming took off 8 bases at V and 4 bases at J, with 12 bases between the two ends. This CDR3 contains 13 residues. Germline lookup yields CDR1 MNHEY and CDR2 SVGEGT. DNA for the CDR3: TGTGCCAGCCGCGGGGACTCTTACAATGAGCAGTTCTTC. As protein: CASRGDSYNEQFF.

This clonotype has a handful of counts. The CDR3 coding sequence is TGTGCCAGCAGCCCGTGGGGGGATCGCACTGAAGCTTTCTTT. Encoded protein: CASSPWGDRTEAFF. The chain links TRBV6-2 or TRBV6-3 to TRBJ1-1; perhaps TRBD1 as D (5 bases). With 6 bases removed from V and 4 bases from J, the gap between germline ends came to 15 bases. Germline-derived CDR1 and CDR2 are MNHEY and SVGEGT. The CDR3 consists of 14 residues.

The genes are TRBV12-3 or TRBV12-4 and TRBJ2-7; 15 nucleotides line up with TRBD2. The CDR3 has 17 residues. V was clipped by 3 bases and J by 7 bases; unmatched bases: 10. CDR3 bases: TGTGCCAGCAGTTTGGTCGGACTAGCGGGAGGGCCGAGGGAGCAGTACTTC. Amino acids: CASSLVGLAGGPREQYF.

This sequence joins TRBV7-9 and TRBJ1-1, with unresolved D. Trimming shortened V by 2 bases and J by 6 bases, and 10 bases separated the two germline ends. The CDR3 extends over 13 amino acids. Germline-derived CDR1 and CDR2 are SEHNR and FQNEAQ (reference sequence). CDR3 coding DNA: TGTGCCAGCAGCTTATTGTTTCGTGCTGAAGCTTTCTTT. Translation: CASSLLFRAEAFF. Complete variable domain (other parts from reference TRBV7-9 and TRBJ1-1): DTGVSQNPRHKITKRGQNVTFRCDPISEHNRLYWYRQTLGQGPEFLTYFQNEAQLEKSRLLSDRFSAERPKGSFSTLEIQRTEQGDSAMYLCASSLLFRAEAFFGQGTRLTVV.

This clonotype has a handful of counts. The V and J genes are TRBV18 and TRBJ1-6; a possible D gene is TRBD1 (5 bases). The CDR3 extends over 15 amino acids. Per germline, CDR1 KGHSH and CDR2 LQKENI. Trimming shortened V by 4 bases and J by 7 bases, and 14 bases separated the two germline ends. CDR3 in DNA: TGTGCCAGCTCACGTGCCGGGACGGAAAATTCACCCCTCCACTTT. It encodes CASSRAGTENSPLHF.

The sample holds one count of this clonotype. This chain links TRBV4-1 with TRBJ2-7; the match to TRBD2 covers 9 bases. The germline V gene encodes CDR1 MGHRA and CDR2 YSYEKL. The V segment lost 2 bases and the J segment 4 bases; nucleotides outside the gene matches: 6. The CDR3 extends over 15 amino acids. The CDR3 DNA sequence: TGCGCCAGCAGCCAATTCGCCCTAGCGGGGTACGAGCAGTACTTC. Protein product: CASSQFALAGYEQYF.